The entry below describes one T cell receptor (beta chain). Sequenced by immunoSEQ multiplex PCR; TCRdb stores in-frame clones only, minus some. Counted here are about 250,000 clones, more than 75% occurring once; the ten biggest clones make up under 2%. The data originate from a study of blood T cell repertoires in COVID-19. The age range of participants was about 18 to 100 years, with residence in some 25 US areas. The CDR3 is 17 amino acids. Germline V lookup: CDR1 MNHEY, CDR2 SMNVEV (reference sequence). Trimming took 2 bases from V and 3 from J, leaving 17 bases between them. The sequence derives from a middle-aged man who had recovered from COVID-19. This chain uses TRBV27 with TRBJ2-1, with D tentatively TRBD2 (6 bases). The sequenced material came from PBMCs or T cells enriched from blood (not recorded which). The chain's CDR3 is CASSLTSRLGLYNEQFF. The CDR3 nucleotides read TGTGCCAGCAGTTTAACTTCTCGACTAGGCCTCTACAATGAGCAGTTCTTC.